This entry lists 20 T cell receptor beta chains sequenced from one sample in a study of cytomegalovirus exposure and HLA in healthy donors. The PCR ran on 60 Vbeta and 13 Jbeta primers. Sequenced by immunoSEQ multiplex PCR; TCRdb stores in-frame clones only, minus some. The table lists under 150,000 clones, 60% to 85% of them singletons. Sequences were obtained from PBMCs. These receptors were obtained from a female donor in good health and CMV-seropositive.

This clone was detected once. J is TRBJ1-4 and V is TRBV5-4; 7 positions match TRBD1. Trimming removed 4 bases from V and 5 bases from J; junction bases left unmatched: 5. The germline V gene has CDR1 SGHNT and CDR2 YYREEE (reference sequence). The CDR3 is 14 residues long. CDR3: CASSPGGLNEKLFF. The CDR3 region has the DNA TGTGCCAGCAGCCCAGGGGGTCTCAATGAAAAACTGTTTTTT.

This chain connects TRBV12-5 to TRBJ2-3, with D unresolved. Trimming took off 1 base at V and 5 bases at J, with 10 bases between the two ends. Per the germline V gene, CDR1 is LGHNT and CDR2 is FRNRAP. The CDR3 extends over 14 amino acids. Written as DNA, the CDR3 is TGTGCTAGTGGTTTGGGGCGGTCGGAAGATACGCAGTATTTT. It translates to CASGLGRSEDTQYF.

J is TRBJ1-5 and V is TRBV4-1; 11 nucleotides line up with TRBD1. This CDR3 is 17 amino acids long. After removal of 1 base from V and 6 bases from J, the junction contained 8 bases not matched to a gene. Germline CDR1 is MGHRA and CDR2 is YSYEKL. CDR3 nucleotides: TGCGCCAGCAGCCAAGCTTGGGGACAGGGGGTGGCTCAGCCCCAGCATTTT. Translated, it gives CASSQAWGQGVAQPQHF.

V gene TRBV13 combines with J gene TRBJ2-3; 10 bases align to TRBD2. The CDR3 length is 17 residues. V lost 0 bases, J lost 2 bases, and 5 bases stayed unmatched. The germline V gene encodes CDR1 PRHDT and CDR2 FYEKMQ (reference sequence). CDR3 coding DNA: TGTGCCAGCAGCTTAGGCCCTAGCGGGGGAGACACAGATACGCAGTATTTT. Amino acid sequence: CASSLGPSGGDTDTQYF. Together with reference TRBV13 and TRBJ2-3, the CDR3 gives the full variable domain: AAGVIQSPRHLIKEKRETATLKCYPIPRHDTVYWYQQGPGQDPQFLISFYEKMQSDKGSIPDRFSAQQFSDYHSELNMSSLELGDSALYFCASSLGPSGGDTDTQYFGPGTRLTVL.

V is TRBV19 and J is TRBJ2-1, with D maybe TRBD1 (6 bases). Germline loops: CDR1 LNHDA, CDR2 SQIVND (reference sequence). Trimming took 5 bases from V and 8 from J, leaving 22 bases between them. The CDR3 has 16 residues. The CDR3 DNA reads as TGTGCCAGTAGTTACTTCCGGGACACCACGAACGATGAGCAGTTCTTC. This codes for CASSYFRDTTNDEQFF.

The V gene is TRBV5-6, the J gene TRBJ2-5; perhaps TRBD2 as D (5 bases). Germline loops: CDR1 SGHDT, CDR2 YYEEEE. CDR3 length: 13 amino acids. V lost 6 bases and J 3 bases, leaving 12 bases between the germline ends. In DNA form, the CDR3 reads TGTGCCAGCACTCGGACTCTCGAAGAGACCCAGTACTTC. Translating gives CASTRTLEETQYF.

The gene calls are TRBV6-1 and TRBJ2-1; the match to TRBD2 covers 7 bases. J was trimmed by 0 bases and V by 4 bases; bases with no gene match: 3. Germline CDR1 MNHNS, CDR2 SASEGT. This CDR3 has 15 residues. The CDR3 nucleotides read TGTGCCAGCAGTGTGCGGGGGAGCTCCTACAATGAGCAGTTCTTC. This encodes CASSVRGSSYNEQFF.

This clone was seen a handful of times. CDR3: CASSLGLRQGAVGAFF. The CDR3 nucleotides read TGTGCCAGCAGCTTGGGGCTTAGGCAGGGGGCAGTGGGGGCTTTCTTT. V usage is TRBV11-2 and J usage is TRBJ1-1; TRBD1 matches at 8 bases. The CDR3 covers 16 residues. With V trimmed by 3 bases and J by 11 bases, 17 bases remained unmatched. Germline values: CDR1 SGHAT, CDR2 FQNNGV.

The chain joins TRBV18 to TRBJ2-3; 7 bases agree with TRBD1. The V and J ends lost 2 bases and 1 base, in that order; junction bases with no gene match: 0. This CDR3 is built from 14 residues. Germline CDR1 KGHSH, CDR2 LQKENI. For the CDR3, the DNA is TGTGCCAGCTCACCAGACAGGGGCACAGATACGCAGTATTTT. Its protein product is CASSPDRGTDTQYF.

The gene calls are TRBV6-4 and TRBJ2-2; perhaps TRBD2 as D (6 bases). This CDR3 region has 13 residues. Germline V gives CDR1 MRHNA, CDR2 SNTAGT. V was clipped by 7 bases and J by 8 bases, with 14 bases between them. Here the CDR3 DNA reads TGTGCCAGCACCCCAAGCGGAGGGGGGGAGCTGTTTTTT. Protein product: CASTPSGGGELFF.

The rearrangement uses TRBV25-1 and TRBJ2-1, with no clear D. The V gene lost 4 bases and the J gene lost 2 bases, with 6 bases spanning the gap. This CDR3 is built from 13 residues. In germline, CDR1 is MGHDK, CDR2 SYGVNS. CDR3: CASSAEAYNEQFF. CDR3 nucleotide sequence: TGTGCCAGCAGTGCCGAGGCCTACAATGAGCAGTTCTTC.

CDR3 sequence (DNA): TGTGCCAGCAGTGACTTAAATCCGGACAGGGGAAACTATGGCTACACCTTC. Amino acids: CASSDLNPDRGNYGYTF. The chain joins TRBV6-4 to TRBJ1-2; 9 nucleotides align to TRBD1. Germline V gene sequence: CDR1 MRHNA, CDR2 SNTAGT. CDR3 size: 17 residues. V was clipped by 1 base and J by 2 bases; unmatched bases: 8.

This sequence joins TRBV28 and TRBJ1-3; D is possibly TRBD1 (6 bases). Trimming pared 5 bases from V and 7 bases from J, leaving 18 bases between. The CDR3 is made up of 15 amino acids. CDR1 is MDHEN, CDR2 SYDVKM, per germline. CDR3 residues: CASSMGAAQGNTIYF. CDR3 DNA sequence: TGTGCCAGCAGTATGGGGGCAGCCCAGGGGAACACCATATATTTT. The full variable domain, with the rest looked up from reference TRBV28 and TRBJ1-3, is DVKVTQSSRYLVKRTGEKVFLECVQDMDHENMFWYRQDPGLGLRLIYFSYDVKMKEKGDIPEGYSVSREKKERFSLILESASTNQTSMYLCASSMGAAQGNTIYFGEGSWLTVV.

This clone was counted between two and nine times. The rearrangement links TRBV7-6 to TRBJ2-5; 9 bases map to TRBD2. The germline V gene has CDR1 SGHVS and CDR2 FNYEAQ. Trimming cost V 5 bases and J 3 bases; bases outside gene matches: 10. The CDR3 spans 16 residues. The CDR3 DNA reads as TGTGCCAGCAGCAAAAGTGTTGCGGGGGGGAAAGAGACCCAGTACTTC. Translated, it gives CASSKSVAGGKETQYF.

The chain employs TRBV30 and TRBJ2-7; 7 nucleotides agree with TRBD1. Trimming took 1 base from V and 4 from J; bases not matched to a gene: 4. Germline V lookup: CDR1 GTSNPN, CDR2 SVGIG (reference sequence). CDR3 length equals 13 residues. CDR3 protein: CAWSGDRPYEQYF. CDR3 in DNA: TGTGCCTGGAGTGGGGACAGACCATACGAGCAGTACTTC.

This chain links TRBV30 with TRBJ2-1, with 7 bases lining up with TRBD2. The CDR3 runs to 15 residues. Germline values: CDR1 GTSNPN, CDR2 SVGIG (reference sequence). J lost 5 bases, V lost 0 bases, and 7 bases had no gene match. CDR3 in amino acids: CAWSVGTNTHNEQFF. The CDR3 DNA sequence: TGTGCCTGGAGTGTTGGGACTAATACTCACAATGAGCAGTTCTTC.

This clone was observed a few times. DNA for the CDR3: TGTGCCAGCAGCGTAGGTAGCGGGGGATACACAGATACGCAGTATTTT. Amino acids: CASSVGSGGYTDTQYF. This chain joins TRBV9 and TRBJ2-3, with 9 bases that match TRBD2. There are 16 residues in the CDR3. Germline V CDR1 and CDR2: SGDLS, YYNGEE. Germline trimming cut 0 bases from V and 2 bases from J; bases unmatched to any gene: 4.

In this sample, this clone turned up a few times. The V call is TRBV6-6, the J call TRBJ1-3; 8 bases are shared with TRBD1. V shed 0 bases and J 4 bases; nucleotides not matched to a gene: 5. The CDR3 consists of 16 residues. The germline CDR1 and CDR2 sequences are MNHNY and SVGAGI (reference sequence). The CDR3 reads CASSYSQGAGGNTIYF. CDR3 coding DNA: TGTGCCAGCAGTTACTCCCAGGGGGCTGGCGGAAACACCATATATTTT.

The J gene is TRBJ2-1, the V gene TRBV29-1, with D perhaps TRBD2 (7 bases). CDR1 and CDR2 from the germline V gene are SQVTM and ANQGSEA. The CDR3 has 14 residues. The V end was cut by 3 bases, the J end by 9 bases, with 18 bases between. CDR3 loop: CSVERGGTGGEQFF. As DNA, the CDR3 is TGCAGCGTTGAGAGGGGGGGGACCGGGGGTGAGCAGTTCTTC.

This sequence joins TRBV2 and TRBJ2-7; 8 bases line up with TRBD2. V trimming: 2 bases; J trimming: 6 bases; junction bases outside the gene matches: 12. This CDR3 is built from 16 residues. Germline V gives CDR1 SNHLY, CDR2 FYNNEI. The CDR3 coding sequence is TGTGCCAGCAGTGAAAGGGTTAGCGGGATAAATTTCGAGCAGTACTTC. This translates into CASSERVSGINFEQYF.